This is a list of T cell receptor beta chains from one sample in a study of T cell responses to AZD1222 COVID-19 vaccine. The assay was immunoSEQ multiplex PCR, and TCRdb's table has in-frame clones only and misses some. This table has some 120,000 clones, 70% to 90% appearing once. Sequenced material: peripheral blood, taken on day 0 of MenACWY control vaccination. These receptors were taken from an adult in good health. The CDR3 runs from the conserved cysteine through the conserved F or W. Fields, in order: CDR3 protein, D gene, V gene, J gene. D genes are given only for firm matches.

CASSLTGETQYF	-	TRBV6-5	TRBJ2-5
CASSLSTGSYEQYF	-	TRBV7-6	TRBJ2-7
CASRTSGTDTQYF	TRBD2	TRBV19	TRBJ2-3
CAISVGAGINYGYTF	-	TRBV10-3	TRBJ1-2
CASSFRDKRAKSPLHF	-	TRBV27	TRBJ1-6
CASSLGRDSGNTIYF	-	TRBV6-6	TRBJ1-3
CATSNGGWTQYF	-	TRBV15	TRBJ2-5
CASSSAGGRANYGYTF	-	TRBV6-6	TRBJ1-2
CASSPHTRGTGLSYEQYF	TRBD1	TRBV6-6	TRBJ2-7
CASSLTRLGGYTF	-	TRBV5-1	TRBJ1-2
CASSQEKEAGEGEKLFF	-	TRBV4-1	TRBJ1-4
CASSDRVNSPLHF	TRBD1	TRBV28	TRBJ1-6
CASSLQGVNLETQYF	TRBD1	TRBV2	TRBJ2-5
CAWSGQWAANEKLFF	-	TRBV30	TRBJ1-4
CASSLGQDGETQYF	TRBD1	TRBV27	TRBJ2-5
CASSLDSGYTDTQYF	-	TRBV19	TRBJ2-3
CATSSGGLPDTQYF	TRBD2	TRBV19	TRBJ2-3
CASRDAGGPYNEQFF	TRBD2	TRBV7-8	TRBJ2-1
CASSFGPDRDEKLFF	TRBD1	TRBV7-6	TRBJ1-4
CASSLGQQGNQPQHF	-	TRBV7-9	TRBJ1-5
CASSPPPGVEAFF	-	TRBV3-1/TRBV3-2	TRBJ1-1
CASSSAGPKYGYTF	-	TRBV6-6	TRBJ1-2
CATSRRRAGANVLTF	-	TRBV15	TRBJ2-6
CSVEDATQTF	-	TRBV29-1	TRBJ1-2
CASSIRQDRGNYGYTF	TRBD1	TRBV19	TRBJ1-2
CASREDSSTDTQYF	-	TRBV2	TRBJ2-3
CASSATSGTTDTQYF	TRBD2	TRBV9	TRBJ2-3
CASSLTILWEGQNSPLHF	-	TRBV28	TRBJ1-6
CASSGLRGRAAKNIQYF	-	TRBV6-2/TRBV6-3	TRBJ2-4
CASSRGRQGGDEQYF	-	TRBV16	TRBJ2-7
CASSLARNSQNIQYF	-	TRBV7-2	TRBJ2-4
CASSQEIPGQGDEQYF	TRBD1	TRBV3-1/TRBV3-2	TRBJ2-7
CASSLAGDMGYNEQFF	-	TRBV5-1	TRBJ2-1
CASSFGETQYF	-	TRBV28	TRBJ2-5
CASSRGQGLNSPLHF	TRBD1	TRBV18	TRBJ1-6
CASSAMGLAGDEQYF	TRBD2	TRBV7-9	TRBJ2-7
CASSAGQGAYNEQFF	TRBD1	TRBV7-2	TRBJ2-1
CASSAPTGSNTEAFF	-	TRBV6-6	TRBJ1-1
CASSSPGAAFYEQYF	-	TRBV19	TRBJ2-7
CASSVGEGRSSGNTIYF	-	TRBV9	TRBJ1-3
CASSRTPGQMNTEAFF	TRBD1	TRBV6-2/TRBV6-3	TRBJ1-1
CASSLAGTLAQETQYF	-	TRBV7-2	TRBJ2-5
CASSYSGTGYYGYTF	TRBD1	TRBV6-5	TRBJ1-2
CASSQGRLGPLSTDTQYF	-	TRBV4-2	TRBJ2-3
CASSQGKQKTYSTDTQYF	-	TRBV3-1/TRBV3-2	TRBJ2-3
CASSDGPSSGNTIYF	-	TRBV6-5	TRBJ1-3
CASSYYRGRNEKLFF	-	TRBV6-6	TRBJ1-4
CASNRRRPSPYF	-	TRBV6-5	TRBJ2-7
CATSDGQATNEKLFF	-	TRBV24-1	TRBJ1-4
CASSIGGREQYF	-	TRBV19	TRBJ2-7
CASSYLDSSGTEAFF	-	TRBV6-6	TRBJ1-1
CSASRTGAYTEAFF	TRBD1	TRBV20-1	TRBJ1-1
CASSFDAGESYGYTF	-	TRBV28	TRBJ1-2
CASSHTRNEQFF	-	TRBV4-1	TRBJ2-1
CASSQEGNSPLHF	-	TRBV3-1/TRBV3-2	TRBJ1-6
CASSASPTPRTGELFF	-	TRBV9	TRBJ2-2
CASPPRGMSKNIQYF	-	TRBV5-1	TRBJ2-4
CATLGGLSYEQYF	-	TRBV7-3	TRBJ2-7
CASSVGAGGLETQYF	TRBD2	TRBV9	TRBJ2-5